The 14 T cell receptor beta chains below all came from one sample that was sequenced in a study of blood T cell repertoires in COVID-19. Libraries were prepared by immunoSEQ multiplex PCR; TCRdb keeps only in-frame clonotypes and omits some of them. This sample yields 100,000 or so clones, of which more than 75% are seen a single time; around a tenth belongs to the top ten. The sequenced sample was peripheral blood. The receptors originated from a woman aged 30 to 39 with acute or convalescent COVID-19.

V and J are TRBV28 and TRBJ2-2; D is possibly TRBD1 (6 bases). The V and J ends lost 3 bases and 2 bases respectively, with 10 bases between them. Germline V lookup: CDR1 MDHEN, CDR2 SYDVKM. The CDR3 contains 15 residues. The CDR3 region is CASSFIQGNTGELFF. CDR3 in DNA: TGTGCCAGCAGTTTTATACAGGGAAACACCGGGGAGCTGTTTTTT.

Concerning this clone itself: Other DNA sequences in the same sample also yield this CDR3. The CDR3 coding sequence is TGTGCCAGCAGCCCTACGGGACAGGGGTACTATGGCTACACCTTC. This translates into CASSPTGQGYYGYTF. The genes are TRBV28 and TRBJ1-2, with 10 bases lining up with TRBD1. The CDR3 is 15 amino acids. Germline CDR1 and CDR2: MDHEN and SYDVKM. V lost 6 bases to trimming and J lost 3 bases; unmatched junction nucleotides: 7.

This sequence joins TRBV7-9 and TRBJ2-3, with no clear D. This CDR3 comprises 13 residues. Trimming shortened V by 2 bases and J by 1 base, and 4 bases separated the two germline ends. Per the germline V gene, CDR1 is SEHNR and CDR2 is FQNEAQ (reference sequence). The chain's CDR3 is CASSLSRTDTQYF. CDR3 DNA: TGTGCCAGCAGCTTAAGCCGCACAGATACGCAGTATTTT. Full variable domain (remainder filled in from reference TRBV7-9 and TRBJ2-3): DTGVSQNPRHKITKRGQNVTFRCDPISEHNRLYWYRQTLGQGPEFLTYFQNEAQLEKSRLLSDRFSAERPKGSFSTLEIQRTEQGDSAMYLCASSLSRTDTQYFGPGTRLTVL.

J is TRBJ2-7 and V is TRBV27; TRBD1 is a possible D gene (6 bases). Germline values: CDR1 MNHEY, CDR2 SMNVEV (reference sequence). V lost 7 bases to trimming and J lost 10 bases, with 14 bases between them. CDR3 length: 11 residues. In nucleotides, the CDR3 is TGTGCCAGCATGGGGGCAGGGTTACAGTACTTC. This sequence encodes CASMGAGLQYF.

This sequence joins TRBV12-5 and TRBJ1-5, with 10 bases matching TRBD1. After removal of 9 bases from V and 0 bases from J, the junction contained 11 bases not matched to a gene. In germline, CDR1 is LGHNT, CDR2 FRNRAP. This CDR3 spans 17 amino acids. The CDR3 DNA reads as TGTGCTAGCGGTGGGGGGGACAGGGGACTTAGCAATCAGCCCCAGCATTTT. It encodes CASGGGDRGLSNQPQHF.

The chain links TRBV5-1 to TRBJ2-2; D unclear. Between the trimmed V and J ends, which lost 3 bases and 0 bases, there was a span of 9 bases. The V gene's germline CDR1 is SGHRS and CDR2 YFSETQ. There are 15 residues in the CDR3. The CDR3 is CASSYTVTNTGELFF. The CDR3 bases are TGCGCCAGCAGCTATACAGTAACGAACACCGGGGAGCTGTTTTTT.

The V call is TRBV18, the J call TRBJ1-1; unclear D gene. V lost 3 bases to trimming and J lost 6 bases, with 17 bases between them. CDR1 and CDR2 from the germline V gene are KGHSH and LQKENI. CDR3 length: 15 amino acids. CDR3 amino acids: CASSPAAPGGSEAFF. Here the CDR3 DNA reads TGTGCCAGCTCACCGGCCGCGCCGGGAGGCTCTGAAGCTTTCTTT. Using reference TRBV18 and TRBJ1-1 for the parts outside the CDR3, the full variable domain is NAGVMQNPRHLVRRRGQEARLRCSPMKGHSHVYWYRQLPEEGLKFMVYLQKENIIDESGMPKERFSAEFPKEGPSILRIQQVVRGDSAAYFCASSPAAPGGSEAFFGQGTRLTVV.

The chain couples TRBV5-6 to TRBJ2-7; 9 bases line up with TRBD1. The CDR3 loop spans 13 amino acids. Trimming took 4 bases from V and 6 from J; bases not matched to a gene: 5. From germline, CDR1 is SGHDT and CDR2 YYEEEE. CDR3 in DNA: TGTGCCAGCAGCGTCGGACAGGGGCGCGAGCAGTACTTC. Translating gives CASSVGQGREQYF.

This chain uses TRBV7-7 with TRBJ2-2; D is unclear. Germline V gene sequence: CDR1 SSHAT, CDR2 FNYEAQ (reference sequence). CDR3 length: 12 amino acids. V lost 5 bases to trimming and J lost 7 bases, with 8 bases between them. CDR3 region: CASSPQIGELFF. The CDR3 bases are TGTGCCAGCAGCCCCCAGATCGGGGAGCTGTTTTTT.

The chain carries TRBV4-1 and TRBJ1-1; D not resolved. Germline V gene sequence: CDR1 MGHRA, CDR2 YSYEKL. Trimming cost V 1 base and J 0 bases, with 9 bases left between them. This CDR3 contains 15 residues. The CDR3: CASSQVFDMNTEAFF. As DNA, the CDR3 is TGCGCCAGCAGCCAAGTTTTCGACATGAACACTGAAGCTTTCTTT.

The V gene is TRBV5-1, the J gene TRBJ1-6; weak D call: TRBD1 (6 bases). Trimming pared 0 bases from V and 9 bases from J, leaving 13 bases between. In germline, CDR1 is SGHRS, CDR2 YFSETQ. CDR3 length equals 15 residues. The CDR3 DNA is TGCGCCAGCAGCTTGGATGGGCCAGGGGTTTCACCCCTCCACTTT. It codes for CASSLDGPGVSPLHF.

The chain carries TRBV10-2 and TRBJ1-1, with 9 positions matching TRBD1. The CDR3 loop spans 14 amino acids. CDR1 and CDR2 (germline): WSHSY, SAAADI. After removal of 8 bases from V and 5 bases from J, the junction contained 9 bases not matched to a gene. The CDR3 DNA follows: TGCGCCAGCGGTGGGCTGGGACAGGGAACTGAAGCTTTCTTT. It is translated as CASGGLGQGTEAFF.

The chain joins TRBV30 to TRBJ1-1; 7 bases agree with TRBD1. The CDR3 consists of 13 residues. Trimming removed 4 bases from V and 0 bases from J; junction bases left unmatched: 2. The germline V gene has CDR1 GTSNPN and CDR2 SVGIG (reference sequence). For the CDR3, the DNA is TGTGCCTGGATCGGACAGGTGAACACTGAAGCTTTCTTT. Its protein is CAWIGQVNTEAFF.

V and J are TRBV25-1 and TRBJ1-6, with TRBD1 as a possible D gene (6 bases). V gave up 3 bases and J gave up 3 bases, with 9 bases separating them. CDR1 is MGHDK and CDR2 is SYGVNS in the germline V gene. The CDR3 contains 15 residues. The CDR3 here is CASSEDRSYNSPLHF. In DNA form, the CDR3 reads TGTGCCAGCAGTGAGGACAGAAGCTATAATTCACCCCTCCACTTT.